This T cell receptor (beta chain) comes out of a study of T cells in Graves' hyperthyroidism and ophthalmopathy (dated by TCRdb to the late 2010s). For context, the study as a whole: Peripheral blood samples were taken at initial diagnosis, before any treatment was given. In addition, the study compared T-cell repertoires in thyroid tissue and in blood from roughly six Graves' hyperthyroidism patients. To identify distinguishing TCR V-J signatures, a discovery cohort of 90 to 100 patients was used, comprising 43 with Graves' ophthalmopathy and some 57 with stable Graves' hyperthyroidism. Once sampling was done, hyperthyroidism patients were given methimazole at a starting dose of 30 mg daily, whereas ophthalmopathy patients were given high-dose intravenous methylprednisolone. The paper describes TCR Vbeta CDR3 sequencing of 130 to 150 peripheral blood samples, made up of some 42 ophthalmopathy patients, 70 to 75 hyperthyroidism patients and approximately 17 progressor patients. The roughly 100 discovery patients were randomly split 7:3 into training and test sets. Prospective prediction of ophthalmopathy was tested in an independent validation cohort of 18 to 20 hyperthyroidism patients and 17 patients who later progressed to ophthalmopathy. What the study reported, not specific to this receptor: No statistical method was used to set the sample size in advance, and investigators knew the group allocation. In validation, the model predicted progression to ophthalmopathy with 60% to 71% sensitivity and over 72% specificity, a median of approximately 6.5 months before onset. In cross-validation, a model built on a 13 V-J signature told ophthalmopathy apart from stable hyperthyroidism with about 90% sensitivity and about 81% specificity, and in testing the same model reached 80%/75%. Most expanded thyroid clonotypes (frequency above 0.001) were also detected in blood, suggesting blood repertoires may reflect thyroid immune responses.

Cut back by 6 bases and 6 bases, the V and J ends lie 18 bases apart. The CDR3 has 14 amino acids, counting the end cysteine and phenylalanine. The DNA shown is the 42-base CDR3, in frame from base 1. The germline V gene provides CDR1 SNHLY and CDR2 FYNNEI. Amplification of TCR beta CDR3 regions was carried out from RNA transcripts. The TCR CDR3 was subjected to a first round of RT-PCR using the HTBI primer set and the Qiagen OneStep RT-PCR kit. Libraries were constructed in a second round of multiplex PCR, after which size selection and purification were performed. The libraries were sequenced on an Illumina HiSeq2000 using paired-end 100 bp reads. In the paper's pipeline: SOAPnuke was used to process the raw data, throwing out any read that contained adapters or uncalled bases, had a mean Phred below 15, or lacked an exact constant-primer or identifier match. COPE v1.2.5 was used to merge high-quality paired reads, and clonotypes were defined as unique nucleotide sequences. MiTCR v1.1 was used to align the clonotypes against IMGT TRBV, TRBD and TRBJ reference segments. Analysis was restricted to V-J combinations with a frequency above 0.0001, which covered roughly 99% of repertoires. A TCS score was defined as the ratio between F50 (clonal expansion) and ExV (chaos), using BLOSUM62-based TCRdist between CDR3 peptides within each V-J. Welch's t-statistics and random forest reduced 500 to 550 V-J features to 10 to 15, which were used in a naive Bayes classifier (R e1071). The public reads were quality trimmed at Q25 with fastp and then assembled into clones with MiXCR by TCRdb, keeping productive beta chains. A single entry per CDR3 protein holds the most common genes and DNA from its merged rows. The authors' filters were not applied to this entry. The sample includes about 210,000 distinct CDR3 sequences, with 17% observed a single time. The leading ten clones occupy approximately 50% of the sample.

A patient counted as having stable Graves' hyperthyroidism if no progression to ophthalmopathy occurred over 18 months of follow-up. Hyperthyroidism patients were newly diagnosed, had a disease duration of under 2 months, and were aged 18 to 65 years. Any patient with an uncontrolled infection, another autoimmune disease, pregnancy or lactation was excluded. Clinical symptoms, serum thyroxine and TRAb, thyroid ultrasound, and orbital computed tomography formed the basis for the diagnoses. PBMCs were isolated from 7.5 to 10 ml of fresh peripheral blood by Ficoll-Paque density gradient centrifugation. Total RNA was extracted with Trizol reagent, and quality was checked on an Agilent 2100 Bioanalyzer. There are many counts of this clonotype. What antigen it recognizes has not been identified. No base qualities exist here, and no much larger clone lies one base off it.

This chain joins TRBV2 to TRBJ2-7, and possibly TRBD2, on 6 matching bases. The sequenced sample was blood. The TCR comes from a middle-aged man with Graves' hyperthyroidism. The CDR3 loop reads CASSAGPRDLEQYF. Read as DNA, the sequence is TGTGCCAGCAGCGCGGGACCAAGAGATCTCGAGCAGTACTTC. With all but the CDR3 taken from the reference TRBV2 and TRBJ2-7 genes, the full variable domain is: EPEVTQTPSHQVTQMGQEVILRCVPISNHLYFYWYRQILGQKVEFLVSFYNNEISEKSEIFDDQFSVERPDGSNFTLKIRSTKLEDSAMYFCASSAGPRDLEQYFGPGTRLTVT.